This TCR beta chain was retrieved from a study of regulatory T cells in long-lasting Graves disease. As for the study in general: The antithyroid drugs taken by newly diagnosed Graves' patients had been used for under 3 months.

Time point specified: newly diagnosed GD, antithyroid drugs for less than 3 months. The TCR library was made from RNA extracted from PBMCs. Study-wide results and limits: It was in persistent disease that TRBV28, TRBJ1-2 and TRBJ2-5 were favored. Lower TCR diversity characterized persistent Graves' patients relative to newly diagnosed patients.

V was pared by 6 bases and J by 4 bases, with 12 bases between. The CDR3 is 13 amino acids. In germline, CDR1 is ENHRY, CDR2 SYGVKD. This clonotype was counted ten times or more. Antigen specificity is unknown. iRepertoire HTBI primers and Arm-PCR of CDR3 regions built TCR beta libraries. Each CDR3 protein gets one entry after TCRdb re-called the multiplex PCR reads with MiXCR. Of about 450,000 distinct CDR3 sequences listed, approximately 16% were seen once; the top ten hold roughly 10%. The sample was also reused in another study, on T cells in Graves' hyperthyroidism and ophthalmopathy.

The sequences come from peripheral blood mononuclear cells (PBMCs), collected at new diagnosis, from a patient treated with antithyroid drugs. V gene TRBV10-3 combines with J gene TRBJ1-2; maybe TRBD1 (5 bases). The TCR originated in a woman aged 25 to 39 with Graves disease. The DNA of the CDR3 is TGTGCCATCAGAGGGGTATCGGCCTATGGCTACACCTTC. Protein product: CAIRGVSAYGYTF.